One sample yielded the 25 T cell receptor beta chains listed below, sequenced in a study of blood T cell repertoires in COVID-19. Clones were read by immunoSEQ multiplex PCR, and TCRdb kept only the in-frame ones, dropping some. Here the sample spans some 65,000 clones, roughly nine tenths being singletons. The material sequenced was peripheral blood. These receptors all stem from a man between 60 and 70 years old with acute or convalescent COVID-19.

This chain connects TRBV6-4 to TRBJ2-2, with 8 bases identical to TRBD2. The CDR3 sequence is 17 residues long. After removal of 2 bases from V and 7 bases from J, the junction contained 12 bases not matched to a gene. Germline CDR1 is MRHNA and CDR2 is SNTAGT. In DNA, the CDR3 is TGTGCCAGCAGTGACAGAGCGGGGGAGCCTTTTAACGGGGAGCTGTTTTTT. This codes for CASSDRAGEPFNGELFF.

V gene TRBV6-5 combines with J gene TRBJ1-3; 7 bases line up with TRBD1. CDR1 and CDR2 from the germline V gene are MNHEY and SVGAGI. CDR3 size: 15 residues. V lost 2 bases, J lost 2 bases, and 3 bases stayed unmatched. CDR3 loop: CASSYDREPGNTIYF. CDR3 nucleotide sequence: TGTGCCAGCAGTTACGACAGGGAGCCTGGAAACACCATATATTTT.

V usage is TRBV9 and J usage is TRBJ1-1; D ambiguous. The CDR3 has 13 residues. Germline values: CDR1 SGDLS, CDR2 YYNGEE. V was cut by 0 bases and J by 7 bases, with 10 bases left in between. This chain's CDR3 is CASSVVIGGEAFF. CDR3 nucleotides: TGTGCCAGCAGCGTAGTAATTGGCGGTGAAGCTTTCTTT.

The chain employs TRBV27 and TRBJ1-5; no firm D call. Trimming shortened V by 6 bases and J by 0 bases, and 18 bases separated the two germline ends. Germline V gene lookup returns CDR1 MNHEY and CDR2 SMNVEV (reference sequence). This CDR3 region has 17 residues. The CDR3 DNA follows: TGTGCCAGCAGCACAACGGGTAGCAGTTATAGCAATCAGCCCCAGCATTTT. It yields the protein CASSTTGSSYSNQPQHF.

CDR3 amino acids: CSAMGHNEQFF. As DNA, the CDR3 is TGCAGTGCTATGGGGCACAATGAGCAGTTCTTC. The chain links TRBV20-1 to TRBJ2-1; the D gene is possibly TRBD1 (5 bases). Looked up from germline, CDR1 is DFQATT and CDR2 is SNEGSKA (reference sequence). The CDR3 spans 11 residues. The germline V and J ends were trimmed by 4 bases and 5 bases, with 6 bases remaining between them.

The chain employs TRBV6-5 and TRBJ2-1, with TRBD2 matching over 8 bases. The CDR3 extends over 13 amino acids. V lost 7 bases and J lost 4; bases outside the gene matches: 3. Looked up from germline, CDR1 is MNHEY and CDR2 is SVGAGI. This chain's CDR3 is CASTPGGYNEQFF. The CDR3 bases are TGTGCCAGCACCCCGGGGGGGTACAATGAGCAGTTCTTC.

In DNA, the CDR3 is TGTGCCAGCAGCCGGAGGGGACAGGGCCCCTCTGGAAACACCATATATTTT. Protein: CASSRRGQGPSGNTIYF. V usage is TRBV5-6 and J usage is TRBJ1-3; 9 bases line up with TRBD1. Germline CDR1 SGHDT, CDR2 YYEEEE. The CDR3 consists of 17 residues. Trimming removed 4 bases from V and 0 bases from J; junction bases left unmatched: 8.

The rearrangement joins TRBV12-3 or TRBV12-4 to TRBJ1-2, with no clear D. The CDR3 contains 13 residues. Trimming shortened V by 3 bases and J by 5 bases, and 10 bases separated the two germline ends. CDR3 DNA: TGTGCCAGCAGTTTTAAAATAGAGTATGGCTACACCTTC. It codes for CASSFKIEYGYTF.

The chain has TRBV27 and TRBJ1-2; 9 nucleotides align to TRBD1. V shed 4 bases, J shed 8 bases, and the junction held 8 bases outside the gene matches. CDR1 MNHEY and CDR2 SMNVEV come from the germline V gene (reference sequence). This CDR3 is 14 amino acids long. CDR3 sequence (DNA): TGTGCCAGCAGTTATGGACAGGGGCGGGGAGGCTACACCTTC. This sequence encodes CASSYGQGRGGYTF.

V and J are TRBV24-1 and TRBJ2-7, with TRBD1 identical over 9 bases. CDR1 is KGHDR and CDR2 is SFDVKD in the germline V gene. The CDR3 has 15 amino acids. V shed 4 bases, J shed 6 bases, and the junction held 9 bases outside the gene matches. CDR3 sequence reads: CATSDPDRGYGEQYF. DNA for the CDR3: TGTGCCACCAGTGACCCGGACAGGGGTTACGGCGAGCAGTACTTC.

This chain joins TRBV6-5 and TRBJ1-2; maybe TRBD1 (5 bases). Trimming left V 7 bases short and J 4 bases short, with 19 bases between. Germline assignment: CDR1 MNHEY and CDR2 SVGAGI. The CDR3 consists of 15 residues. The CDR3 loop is CASKRGRASVYGYTF. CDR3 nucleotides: TGTGCCAGCAAAAGGGGCCGCGCGTCGGTCTATGGCTACACCTTC.

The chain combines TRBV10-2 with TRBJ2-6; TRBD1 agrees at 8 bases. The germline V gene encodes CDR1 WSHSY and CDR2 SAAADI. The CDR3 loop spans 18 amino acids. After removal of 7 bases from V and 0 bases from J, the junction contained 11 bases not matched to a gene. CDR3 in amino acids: CASTGTGRASSGANVLTF. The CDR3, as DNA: TGCGCCAGCACGGGGACAGGTAGAGCCTCCTCTGGGGCCAACGTCCTGACTTTC.

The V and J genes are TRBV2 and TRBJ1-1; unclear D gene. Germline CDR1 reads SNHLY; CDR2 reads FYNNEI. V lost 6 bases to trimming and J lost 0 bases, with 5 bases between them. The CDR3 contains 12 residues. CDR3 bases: TGTGCCAGCAGCCCAATGAACACTGAAGCTTTCTTT. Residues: CASSPMNTEAFF.

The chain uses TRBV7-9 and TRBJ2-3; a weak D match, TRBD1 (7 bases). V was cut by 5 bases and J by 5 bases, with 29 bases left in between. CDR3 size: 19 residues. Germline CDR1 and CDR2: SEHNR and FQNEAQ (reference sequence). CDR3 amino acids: CASSQQEGRGSLGGDTQYF. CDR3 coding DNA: TGTGCCAGCAGCCAGCAGGAGGGCAGGGGGTCCTTAGGGGGAGATACGCAGTATTTT.

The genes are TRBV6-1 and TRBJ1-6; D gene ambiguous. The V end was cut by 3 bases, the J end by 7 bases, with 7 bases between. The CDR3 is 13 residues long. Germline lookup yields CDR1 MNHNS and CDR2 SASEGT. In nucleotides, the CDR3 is TGTGCCAGCAGTGAGTGGGAGAATTCACCCCTCCACTTT. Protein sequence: CASSEWENSPLHF.

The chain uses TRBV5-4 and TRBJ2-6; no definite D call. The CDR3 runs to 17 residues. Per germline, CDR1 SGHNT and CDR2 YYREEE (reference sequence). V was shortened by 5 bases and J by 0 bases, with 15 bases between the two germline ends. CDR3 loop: CASSTWARDSGANVLTF. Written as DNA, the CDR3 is TGTGCCAGCAGTACCTGGGCCCGCGACTCTGGGGCCAACGTCCTGACTTTC.

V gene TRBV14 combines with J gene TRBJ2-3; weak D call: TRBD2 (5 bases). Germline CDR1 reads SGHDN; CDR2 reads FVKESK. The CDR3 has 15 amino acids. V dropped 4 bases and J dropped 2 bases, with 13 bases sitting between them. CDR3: CASSLTGLSTDTQYF. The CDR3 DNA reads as TGTGCCAGCAGCCTAACCGGACTTTCCACAGATACGCAGTATTTT. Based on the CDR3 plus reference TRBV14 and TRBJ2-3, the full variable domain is EAGVTQFPSHSVIEKGQTVTLRCDPISGHDNLYWYRRVMGKEIKFLLHFVKESKQDESGMPNNRFLAERTGGTYSTLKVQPAELEDSGVYFCASSLTGLSTDTQYFGPGTRLTVL.

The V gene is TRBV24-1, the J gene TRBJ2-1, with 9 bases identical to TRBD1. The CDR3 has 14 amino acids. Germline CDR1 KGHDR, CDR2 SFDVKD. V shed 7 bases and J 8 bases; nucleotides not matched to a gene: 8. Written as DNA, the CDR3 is TGTGCCACCAGCCTAGGACAGGGGTTGGATGAGCAGTTCTTC. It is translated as CATSLGQGLDEQFF.

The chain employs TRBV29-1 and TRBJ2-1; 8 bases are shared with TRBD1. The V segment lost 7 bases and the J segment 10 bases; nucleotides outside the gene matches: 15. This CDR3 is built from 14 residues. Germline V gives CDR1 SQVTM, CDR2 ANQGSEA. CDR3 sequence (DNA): TGCAGCGGGGATGCAGGACAGGGCGGTCGGGAGCAGTTCTTC. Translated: CSGDAGQGGREQFF.

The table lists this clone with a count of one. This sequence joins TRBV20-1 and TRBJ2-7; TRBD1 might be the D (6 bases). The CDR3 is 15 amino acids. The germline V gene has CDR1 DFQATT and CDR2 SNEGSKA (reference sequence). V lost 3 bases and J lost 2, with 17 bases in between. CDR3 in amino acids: CSASGRPGDTYEQYF. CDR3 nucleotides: TGCAGTGCTAGTGGCCGCCCAGGGGATACCTACGAGCAGTACTTC.

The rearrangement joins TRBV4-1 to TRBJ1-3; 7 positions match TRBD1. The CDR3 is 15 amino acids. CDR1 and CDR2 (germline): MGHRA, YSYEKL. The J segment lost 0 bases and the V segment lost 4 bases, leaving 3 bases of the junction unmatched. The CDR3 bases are TGCGCCAGCAGCCGGGGACAGCTCTCTGGAAACACCATATATTTT. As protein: CASSRGQLSGNTIYF.

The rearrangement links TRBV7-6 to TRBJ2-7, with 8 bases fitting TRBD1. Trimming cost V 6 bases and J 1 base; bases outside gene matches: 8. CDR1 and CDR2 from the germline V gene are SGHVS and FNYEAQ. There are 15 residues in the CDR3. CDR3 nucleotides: TGTGCCAGCAGTTTCGGACAGGGTAATTCCTACGAGCAGTACTTC. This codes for CASSFGQGNSYEQYF.

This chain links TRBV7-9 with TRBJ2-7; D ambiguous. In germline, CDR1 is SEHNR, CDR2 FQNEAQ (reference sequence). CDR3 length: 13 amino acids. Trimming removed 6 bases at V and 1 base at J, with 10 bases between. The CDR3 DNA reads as TGTGCCAGCAGTTTTACACCGTCCTACGAGCAGTACTTC. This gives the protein CASSFTPSYEQYF.

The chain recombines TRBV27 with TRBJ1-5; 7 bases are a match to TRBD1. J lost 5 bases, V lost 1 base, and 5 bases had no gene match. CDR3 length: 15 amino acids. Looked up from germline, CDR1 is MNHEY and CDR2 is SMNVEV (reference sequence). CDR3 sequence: CASSLFQGGDQPQHF. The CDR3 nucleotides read TGTGCCAGCAGTTTATTCCAGGGGGGAGATCAGCCCCAGCATTTT.

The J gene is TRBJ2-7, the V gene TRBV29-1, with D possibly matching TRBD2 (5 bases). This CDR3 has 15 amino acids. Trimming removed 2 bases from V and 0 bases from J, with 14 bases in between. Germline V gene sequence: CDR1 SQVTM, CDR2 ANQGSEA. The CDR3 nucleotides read TGCAGCGTTGAAACGCGGGTTTACCCCTCCTACGAGCAGTACTTC. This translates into CSVETRVYPSYEQYF.